The next 15 T cell receptor beta chains were all read from a single sample in a study of Graves' ophthalmopathy and Graves' hyperthyroidism. Amplifying from RNA transcripts, the study obtained TCR beta CDR3 regions. The library came from an HTBI-primed first-round RT-PCR and a second-round multiplex PCR. TCRdb fed the multiplex PCR reads into MiXCR, producing one record per CDR3 protein. The data contain about 220,000 distinct CDR3 sequences, about a fifth of them singletons. The sequenced sample was peripheral blood. The receptors were gathered from a woman between 50 and 59 years old with Graves' ophthalmopathy.

This clonotype was observed a handful of times. This CDR3 fails to terminate in the conserved phenylalanine or tryptophan, so it likely reflects a read error. Here the CDR3 DNA reads TGTGCCAGCAAGACGGGGTCGAACTATGGCTACACCCTC. Protein: CASKTGSNYGYTL. V and J are TRBV2 and TRBJ1-2; no definite D call. Germline CDR1 reads SNHLY; CDR2 reads FYNNEI. V lost 7 bases, J lost 2 bases, and 11 bases lay in between. The CDR3 totals 13 residues.

This clonotype was counted many times. This chain joins TRBV29-1 and TRBJ1-1; perhaps TRBD1 as D (6 bases). Trimming removed 5 bases from V and 3 bases from J, with 13 bases in between. Germline V gene data show CDR1 as SQVTM and CDR2 as ANQGSEA. The CDR3 sequence is 13 residues long. The CDR3 DNA follows: TGCAGCGTTCTAGGGGGAGCGGACACTGAAGCTTTCTTT. It is translated as CSVLGGADTEAFF.

In this sample, this clonotype turned up many times. CDR3 coding DNA: TGTGCCAGTTCGACCGCTCGAACTCCTGGCTACACCTTC. It yields the protein CASSTARTPGYTF. This chain connects TRBV28 to TRBJ1-2; D is ambiguous. Trimming cost V 9 bases and J 7 bases, with 18 bases left between them. CDR1 and CDR2 (germline): MDHEN, SYDVKM. The length of the CDR3 is 13 residues.

The DNA for the CDR3 is TGTGCCAGCATACCGAGCCGAGGATCAGGTTCCACCGGGGAGCTGTTTTTT. This encodes CASIPSRGSGSTGELFF. The gene calls are TRBV6-1 and TRBJ2-2; D gene uncertain. Trimming shortened V by 7 bases and J by 4 bases, and 22 bases separated the two germline ends. Germline CDR1 and CDR2: MNHNS and SASEGT. This CDR3 region has 17 residues.

The table lists this clonotype with many counts. The chain joins TRBV2 to TRBJ2-7; no clear D gene. The CDR3 sequence is 15 residues long. The germline V and J ends were trimmed by 2 bases and 6 bases, with 17 bases remaining between them. Looked up from germline, CDR1 is SNHLY and CDR2 is FYNNEI. In DNA form, the CDR3 reads TGTGCCAGCAGTGAACCTTGGGAAATCGGATCCGAGCAGTACTTC. This gives the protein CASSEPWEIGSEQYF.

This clonotype was recorded at least ten times. The rearrangement uses TRBV24-1 and TRBJ2-7; D is perhaps TRBD1 or TRBD2 (5 bases each). The CDR3 is 18 amino acids. Germline-derived CDR1 and CDR2 are KGHDR and SFDVKD. Trimming left V 1 base short and J 4 bases short, with 22 bases between. CDR3 in DNA: TGTGCCACCAGTGATTTTCCTCCATCGCCAGGGACGATGTACGAGCAGTACTTC. It specifies CATSDFPPSPGTMYEQYF.

There are many counts of this clonotype. The chain recombines TRBV7-9 with TRBJ1-1, with a weak D call TRBD1 (5 bases). The ends were cut back, 5 bases at V and 3 bases at J, with 10 bases in the middle. From germline, CDR1 is SEHNR and CDR2 FQNEAQ (reference sequence). The CDR3 loop spans 13 amino acids. In DNA, the CDR3 is TGTGCCAGCAGCGTCGGGACCTACACTGAAGCTTTCTTT. It translates to CASSVGTYTEAFF.

The genes are TRBV6-2 or TRBV6-3 and TRBJ2-5, with D perhaps matching TRBD1 or TRBD2 (5 bases each). The CDR3 has 12 residues. The germline CDR1 and CDR2 sequences are MNHEY and SVGEGT. V lost 11 bases and J 7 bases, leaving 17 bases between the germline ends. The CDR3 spells CAGSGTTGTQYF. The DNA for the CDR3 is TGTGCCGGATCCGGGACGACCGGGACCCAGTACTTC.

This clonotype was counted only a few times. The chain uses TRBV19 and TRBJ1-1; D remains unclear. V lost 5 bases to trimming and J lost 5 bases, with 6 bases between them. CDR1 and CDR2 from the germline V gene are LNHDA and SQIVND (reference sequence). The CDR3 length is 11 residues. The CDR3 here is CASSGWTEAFF. CDR3 bases: TGTGCCAGTAGTGGATGGACTGAAGCTTTCTTT. Combining the CDR3 with reference TRBV19 and TRBJ1-1 gives the whole variable domain DGGITQSPKYLFRKEGQNVTLSCEQNLNHDAMYWYRQDPGQGLRLIYYSQIVNDFQKGDIAEGYSVSREKKESFPLTVTSAQKNPTAFYLCASSGWTEAFFGQGTRLTVV.

This clonotype was recorded at least ten times. The genes are TRBV2 and TRBJ1-1; maybe TRBD1 (5 bases). CDR3 size: 15 residues. Germline lookup yields CDR1 SNHLY and CDR2 FYNNEI. Trimming took off 4 bases at V and 0 bases at J, with 12 bases between the two ends. The CDR3 loop reads CASSVQVTMNTEAFF. The DNA of the CDR3 is TGTGCCAGCAGTGTACAGGTGACCATGAACACTGAAGCTTTCTTT.

This clonotype has at least ten counts. The chain employs TRBV27 and TRBJ1-1; D uncertain. Trimming removed 5 bases at V and 9 bases at J, with 13 bases between. Looked up from germline, CDR1 is MNHEY and CDR2 is SMNVEV (reference sequence). This CDR3 is 12 amino acids long. The CDR3 protein is CASSPPHEKAFF. CDR3 DNA: TGTGCCAGCAGTCCACCGCACGAAAAAGCTTTCTTT.

The table lists this clonotype with many counts. This chain links TRBV20-1 with TRBJ2-7; D not certain. CDR3 size: 10 residues. V lost 6 bases and J lost 4, with 7 bases in between. Per the germline V gene, CDR1 is DFQATT and CDR2 is SNEGSKA (reference sequence). This CDR3 reads CSATNYEQYF. The CDR3 DNA follows: TGCAGTGCAACGAATTACGAGCAGTACTTC.

The table lists this clonotype with many counts. The CDR3 coding sequence is TGTGCCAGCAGCCAAGCCTCCACGGCTTCTCAAGAGACCCAGTACTTC. This encodes CASSQASTASQETQYF. This sequence joins TRBV4-2 and TRBJ2-5; D ambiguous. The V gene lost 1 base and the J gene lost 2 bases, with 14 bases spanning the gap. CDR1 and CDR2 (germline): LGHNA, YNFKEQ. CDR3 length equals 16 residues.

This chain uses TRBV10-3 with TRBJ1-1, with D hard to call. Trimming removed 4 bases from V and 0 bases from J, with 6 bases in between. In germline, CDR1 is ENHRY, CDR2 SYGVKD. The CDR3 has 13 amino acids. CDR3 amino acids: CAISVSVNTEAFF. The CDR3 region has the DNA TGTGCCATCAGTGTGTCGGTGAACACTGAAGCTTTCTTT.

In this sample, this clonotype turned up a few times. V is TRBV28 and J is TRBJ1-1; TRBD1 matches 7 bases. Looked up from germline, CDR1 is MDHEN and CDR2 is SYDVKM. The CDR3 consists of 13 residues. The V gene end was trimmed by 5 bases and the J gene end by 5 bases; junction bases not matched to a gene: 5. In DNA form, the CDR3 reads TGTGCCAGCAGTCTTCCGACAGGGACTGAAGCTTTCTTT. Amino acids: CASSLPTGTEAFF. The variable domain in full, completed from reference TRBV28 and TRBJ1-1, reads DVKVTQSSRYLVKRTGEKVFLECVQDMDHENMFWYRQDPGLGLRLIYFSYDVKMKEKGDIPEGYSVSREKKERFSLILESASTNQTSMYLCASSLPTGTEAFFGQGTRLTVV.